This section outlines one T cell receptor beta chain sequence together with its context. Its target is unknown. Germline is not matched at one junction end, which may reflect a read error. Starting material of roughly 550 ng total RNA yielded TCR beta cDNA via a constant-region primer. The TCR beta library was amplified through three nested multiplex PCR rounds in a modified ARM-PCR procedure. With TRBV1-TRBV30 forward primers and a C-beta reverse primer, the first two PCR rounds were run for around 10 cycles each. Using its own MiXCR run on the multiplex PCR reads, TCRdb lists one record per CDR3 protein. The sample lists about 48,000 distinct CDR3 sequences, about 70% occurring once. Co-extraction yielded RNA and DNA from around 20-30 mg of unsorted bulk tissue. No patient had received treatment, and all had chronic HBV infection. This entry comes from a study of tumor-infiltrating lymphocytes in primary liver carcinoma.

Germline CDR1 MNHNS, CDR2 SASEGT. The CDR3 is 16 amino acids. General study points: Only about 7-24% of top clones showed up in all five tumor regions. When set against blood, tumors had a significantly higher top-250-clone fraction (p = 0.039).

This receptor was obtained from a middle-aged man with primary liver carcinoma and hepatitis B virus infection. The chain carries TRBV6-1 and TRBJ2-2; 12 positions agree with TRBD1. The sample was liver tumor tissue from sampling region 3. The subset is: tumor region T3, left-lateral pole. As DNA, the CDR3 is TGTGTCAGCAGTGAGGGACAGGGGGCGGTTGGCGGGGAGCTGTTTTTT. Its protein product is CVSSEGQGAVGGELFF.